This T cell receptor beta chain was recovered during a study of blood T cell repertoires in COVID-19 (dated by TCRdb to the early 2020s). With regard to the full study: Samples covering the acute and convalescent phases of COVID-19 were provided by collaborators in the United States, Italy and Spain. Where HLA class I and class II types were available, the types were taken from metadata supplied by the sample provider, not from assay-based typing. Nearly every sample came with metadata listing a de-identified subject ID, COVID-19 status, age in years and sex. A freely available public database, intended as a resource for researchers studying the immune response to SARS-CoV-2, is where the repertoires were released. Deeply sampled blood TCRbeta repertoires from subjects exposed to, actively infected with, or recovered from COVID-19 were included in the dataset. The material from the prospective study consisted of cDNA or gDNA derived from T cells, B-cell-depleted T cells, or PBMCs. The samples were drawn from two sources: the first 160 participants of the ongoing ImmuneRACE study, and about 1,300 subjects contributed by 6 global collaborators. Study-wide findings and limitations: How much clinical and demographic metadata was included differed by source and by participant, and the metadata was provided uncurated.

TCRbeta CDR3 regions were amplified from genomic DNA by means of the immunoSEQ Assay, a bias-controlled multiplex PCR. The original methods were these. The number of nucleated cells in each sample was estimated from the amplification of reference gene primers within the assay. Sequence reads were collapsed and filtered to measure the absolute abundance of every unique TCRbeta CDR3 rearrangement. For each sample, productive Simpson clonality was calculated as the square root of Simpson's diversity index over productive rearrangements. TCRdb provides this immuneACCESS table in a form limited to in-frame rearrangements. Some clones are lacking; in checked studies, under half of them reflect an unresolved V gene, and why the rest are absent is not known. V, J and clone size derive from that table, while D and trimming were established from the DNA sequence. In all, the sample holds under 150,000 clones, and roughly 87% of those were seen once. More than 15% of the sample lies in the top ten.

CDR1 and CDR2 are read off the germline V gene (reference sequence) as SEHNR and FQNEAQ. The CDR3 goes from the cysteine to the phenylalanine over 16 residues. Just the 48-base CDR3 DNA is kept, in frame starting at base 1. V is cut by 5 bases and J by 0 bases, and the space between the germline ends is 13 bases. Enrolling through a virtual design, the prospective study's participants ranged in age from roughly 18 to 89 years and lived across around 25 United States geographic areas. In the prospective study, cohorts were assigned on the basis of participant-reported clinical history obtained from a screening survey and a study questionnaire. Recovered participants in ImmuneRACE Cohort 3 were defined by two consecutive negative NP/OP PCR tests, clearance by a healthcare professional, or resolution of symptoms. Mobile phlebotomists in the prospective study collected whole blood, serum and a nasopharyngeal or oropharyngeal swab from every participant. Participants in the prospective study had the option to provide additional blood draws and questionnaires over an approximately 2-month period. Blood samples from the prospective study were shipped frozen or at room temperature prior to DNA extraction.

About this clone itself: What this receptor recognizes is not known. No base quality information exists; no much larger clone differs at one position.

Source material: PBMCs or T cells enriched from blood (not recorded which). This clonotype was sampled from a man between 25 and 39 years old who had recovered from COVID-19. This chain is built from TRBV7-9 and TRBJ1-4; too little of a D gene remains to name it. The CDR3 protein is CASSRALSATNEKLFF. The DNA sequence is given as TGTGCCAGCAGCAGGGCTCTTTCAGCAACTAATGAAAAACTGTTTTTT.